A single TCR beta chain is shown here with its context. The antigen is undetermined. Germline CDR1 reads LNHDA; CDR2 reads SQIVND (reference sequence). This CDR3 has 14 amino acids. V trimming: 5 bases; J trimming: 3 bases; junction bases outside the gene matches: 3. Treatment here: roughly ten-day PBMC culture with coronavirus spike peptide pools or control peptides (ViraFEST assay). Peptide pools at around 9.6 ug/ml, together with 8.5 to 10 IU/ml IL-2, were added to cultures of roughly 2 million PBMCs per well. Both day 3 and day 7 involved replacing half of the medium with fresh IL-2 medium. Sequence data for DNA of cultured CD4+ T cells were generated by the Oncomine TCR Beta short-read assay. TCRdb reprocessed the PCR reads via MiXCR and lists one record per CDR3 protein. The table lists 20,000 or so distinct CDR3 sequences, 45% to 60% of them singletons. This sample was included in a study of vaccination and CD4 T cells after COVID-19. The overall study: Overlapping peptides of the spike proteins of SARS-CoV-2, HCoV-NL63, HCoV-OC43 and HCoV-229E were used for cell stimulation.

Study conclusions and caveats: A comparatively limited set of convalescent patients was examined, with no early post-infection timepoints.

The chain employs TRBV19 and TRBJ2-3; TRBD2 agrees at 9 bases. The source of this sequence is a human donor who had recovered from COVID-19. Here the sequenced sample was CD4+ T cells from blood, cultured in vitro, taken after SARS-CoV-2 vaccination. The CDR3 loop is CASSAGLATDTQYF. CDR3 nucleotides: TGTGCCAGTAGTGCGGGACTAGCTACAGATACGCAGTATTTT.